Included here is one TCR beta chain sequence, with context. The clone's antigen remains unknown. Base qualities are not recorded, but no much larger clone differs from it by a single base. This entry is derived from a study of shared clonotypes between healthy human individuals (TCRdb year 2020). With respect to the entire study: The cohort comprised two women and a few men aged 18 to 49 years. For each donor, CD4 naive and CD4 memory were each run on three plates, CD8 naive on two plates, and CD8 memory on one plate. To estimate repertoire size and how much clonotype sharing occurs between individuals, the study deeply sequenced the blood TCR repertoires of roughly 5 healthy adults. Per donor, leukapheresis produced somewhere between about 0.94 and 9 billion PBMCs. Different laboratories and diverse techniques were used to prepare libraries and sequence TCR repertoires, to increase sequencing depth and limit assay-specific biases.

The donors were healthy, HIV-negative adults with no recently reported acute infections or vaccinations. Every donor was a Caucasian adult residing in Nashville, Tennessee, USA. CD4+ T cells were enriched through magnetic negative selection, after which naive cells were positively selected on CD45RA and the remaining negative fraction served as the memory subset. Blood was obtained by leukapheresis, after which PBMCs were separated by Ficoll-Histopaque density gradient centrifugation and cryopreserved in liquid nitrogen vapor phase. Purity and quantity of every magnetically sorted T cell population were checked by analytical flow cytometry. Genomic DNA was isolated from each sorted fraction and quantified by UV absorbance on a Nanodrop 2000c. TCR CDR3 regions were amplified from genomic DNA by multiplex PCR using the deep immunoSEQ assay. Genomic DNA extracted from each cell subset was distributed evenly over all wells of several immunoSEQ 96-well plates, and each plate served as one replicate. For sorted subsets, roughly 190 ng of genomic DNA, equivalent to 30,000 or so T cell genomes, went into each replicate PCR. The purified libraries were quantified using a Qubit 3.0 fluorometer, sized with a Bioanalyzer 2100, and then quantified again using the KAPA Library Quantification kit. Every immunoSEQ 96-well plate was sequenced on a dedicated single-read 150-cycle Illumina NextSeq 550 flow cell. The published analysis was carried out like this. Because the immunoSEQ output held only junctional sequences and lacked quality scores, the filtering could not match the filtering applied to full-length reads. Sequences were annotated with PyIR, a Python wrapper for IgBLAST v1.9, using IMGT germline references to assign V/J genes and CDR3. Reads with weak V/J assignments (E-value above 1e-6), missing CDR3, stop codons, out-of-frame junctions, or ambiguous translated residues were removed. V3J clonotypes were defined as sequences sharing the same inferred V gene, J gene, and CDR3 amino acid sequence. Percentage overlap between repertoires was computed as shared unique clonotypes divided by the size of the smaller repertoire. RTK rarefaction, the Chao1 estimator, and Recon v2.1 estimates of unobserved clonotypes were used to assess repertoire richness. Generation probabilities for all TCRbeta clonotypes obtained by the gDNA method from a few donors were computed using OLGA. Drawn from immuneACCESS, this table holds only the in-frame rearrangements with V and J called that TCRdb kept. Clones are partly lost; checked studies trace under half to an unresolved V gene and leave the rest unexplained. V, J and clone size derive from that table, while D and trimming were established from the DNA sequence. The sample table records 2,500,000 or so clones; around 93% of these occur just once. The leading ten clones occupy about 0.36% of the sample.

On the study overall, not on this receptor specifically: Sharing across several donors was observed for approximately 4.6% of naive CD4, 3% to 4% of naive CD8, 2.3% of memory CD4, and about 0.4% of memory CD8 clonotypes. Compared with non-shared clonotypes, the clonotypes found in all four sorted-subset donors had higher generation probabilities. Pairwise subsampling indicated that sequencing depth was expected to affect the degree of clonotype sharing among donors. Naive subsets generally had larger estimated clonotype richness than memory subsets. Sampling was restricted to blood, and TCR repertoires in tissue are likely to differ from TCR repertoires in blood. Incomplete sequencing was indicated by rarefaction of sorted-subset datasets, despite the large sequencing depth. The genetic and exposure-history diversity represented was limited by the small number of donors.

CDR1 SGHTA and CDR2 FQGNSA are derived from the germline V gene. V and J lose 5 bases and 4 bases, and a span of 14 bases separates them. The CDR3 measures 14 amino acids from cysteine to phenylalanine. The sequence is cut down to CDR3 DNA, 42 bases in frame from base 1. In this chain, TRBV7-2 is recombined with TRBJ2-5; the D segment might be TRBD1 or TRBD2, since each matches 5 bases. The sequenced sample consisted of naive CD4+ T cells from PBMCs. The cell subset or site label, as the study defines it: CD45RA+ positively selected. This TCR derives from a man aged 18 to 30 in good health. Some clones in this sample may be carry-over from other donors' samples. The bases read TGTGCCAGCAGCCGCACCGGGGCGGGAGAGACCCAGTACTTC. Translated, it gives CASSRTGAGETQYF. Where the CDR3 stops, the reference TRBV7-2 and TRBJ2-5 genes take over; the full variable domain is GAGVSQSPSNKVTEKGKDVELRCDPISGHTALYWYRQSLGQGLEFLIYFQGNSAPDKSGLPSDRFSAERTGGSVSTLTIQRTQQEDSAVYLCASSRTGAGETQYFGPGTRLLVL.